This T cell receptor (beta chain) was found in a study of T cells in Graves' hyperthyroidism and ophthalmopathy. Study-level points and caveats: Clonotypes that were expanded in thyroid above 0.001 mostly appeared in blood too.

This clonotype occurred many times. Antigen unknown. Amplified regions were TCR beta CDR3 sequences from RNA transcripts. The HTBI primer set was used in a first-round RT-PCR of the TCR CDR3. TCRdb called the multiplex PCR reads again in MiXCR, with one record for every CDR3 protein. Of around 600,000 distinct CDR3 sequences listed, approximately 14% are singletons. The material sequenced was blood. This receptor was taken from a young woman with Graves' ophthalmopathy.

The CDR3 nucleotides read TGCAGTGCTAGGTCTAGCGGAATTTTCCAAGAGACCCAGTACTTC. Encoded protein: CSARSSGIFQETQYF. The rearrangement uses TRBV20-1 and TRBJ2-5; TRBD2 matches at 7 bases. Trimming took 3 bases from V and 1 from J; bases not matched to a gene: 8. This CDR3 has 15 residues. CDR1 DFQATT and CDR2 SNEGSKA come from the germline V gene (reference sequence).